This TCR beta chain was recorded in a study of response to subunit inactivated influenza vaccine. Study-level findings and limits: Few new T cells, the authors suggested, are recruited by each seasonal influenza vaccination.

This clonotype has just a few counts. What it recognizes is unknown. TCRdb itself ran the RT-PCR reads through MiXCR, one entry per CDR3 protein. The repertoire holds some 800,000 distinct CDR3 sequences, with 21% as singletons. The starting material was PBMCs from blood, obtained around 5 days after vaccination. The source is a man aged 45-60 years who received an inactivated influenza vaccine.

The CDR3, as DNA: TGTGCCAGCAGCGTAGCTACTAGCGGGAGCGAATACAATGAGCAGTTCTTC. The encoded protein is CASSVATSGSEYNEQFF. The chain recombines TRBV9 with TRBJ2-1; 11 bases align to TRBD2. The V and J ends lost 0 bases and 4 bases, in that order; junction bases with no gene match: 6. The CDR3 extends over 17 amino acids. Germline-derived CDR1 and CDR2 are SGDLS and YYNGEE.